Below, 24 T cell receptor beta chains from the same sample are listed, as sequenced in a study of identical twins. Via MiXCR, TCRdb re-called the 5' RACE reads, giving one row per CDR3 protein. The sample carries under 1 million distinct CDR3 sequences, around 12% recorded once. The data also belong to a second study, concerning yellow fever vaccine responses in identical twins.

Sequenced sample: PBMCs. These receptors were taken from a woman aged 18-35 years in good health.

The rearrangement joins TRBV9 to TRBJ2-7; no clear D gene. The CDR3 has 15 amino acids. Trimming removed 0 bases from V and 1 base from J, with 11 bases in between. In germline, CDR1 is SGDLS, CDR2 YYNGEE. As DNA, the CDR3 is TGTGCCAGCAGCGTAGGTGGGGATAAGTCCTACGAGCAGTACTTC. Its protein product is CASSVGGDKSYEQYF.

This clonotype has just a few counts. The chain employs TRBV4-1 and TRBJ1-1; D is undetermined. CDR3 size: 15 residues. The germline gives CDR1 MGHRA, CDR2 YSYEKL. The V end lost 2 bases, the J end lost 3 bases, and 13 bases lay between the germline ends. This chain's CDR3 is CASSQRVLTDTEAFF. The CDR3 DNA sequence: TGCGCCAGCAGCCAAAGAGTCCTTACGGACACTGAAGCTTTCTTT.

This clonotype has only a few counts. V usage is TRBV3-1 and J usage is TRBJ2-3, with 8 nucleotides matching TRBD1. Trimming cost V 1 base and J 1 base; bases outside gene matches: 13. The CDR3 contains 19 residues. Germline values: CDR1 LGHDT, CDR2 YNNKEL (reference sequence). The CDR3 coding sequence is TGTGCCAGCAGCCAAGGAGACCTATCACAGACAGGGGGCACAGATACGCAGTATTTT. Encoded protein: CASSQGDLSQTGGTDTQYF.

This clonotype has a count of ten or more. The rearrangement joins TRBV12-3 or TRBV12-4 to TRBJ2-1; D unclear. The CDR3 runs 12 residues. Between the trimmed V and J ends, which lost 5 bases and 8 bases, there was a span of 10 bases. CDR3 region: CASSPDGDEQFF. The CDR3 bases are TGTGCCAGCAGTCCGGATGGTGATGAGCAGTTCTTC.

V gene TRBV9 combines with J gene TRBJ2-7, with D maybe TRBD1 (6 bases). Trimming pared 0 bases from V and 4 bases from J, leaving 14 bases between. The CDR3 consists of 15 residues. Looked up from germline, CDR1 is SGDLS and CDR2 is YYNGEE. Here the CDR3 DNA reads TGTGCCAGCAGCGTAGGTCCAACAGGGTCTTACGAGCAGTACTTC. Translating it yields CASSVGPTGSYEQYF.

The chain couples TRBV20-1 to TRBJ2-2; D unclear. Germline V gives CDR1 DFQATT, CDR2 SNEGSKA (reference sequence). The V and J ends lost 3 bases and 5 bases respectively, with 10 bases between them. The CDR3 has 13 residues. This CDR3 reads CSASNFWTGELFF. The CDR3 DNA follows: TGCAGTGCTAGCAATTTTTGGACCGGGGAGCTGTTTTTT.

This clonotype was seen a handful of times. The chain has TRBV6-1 and TRBJ2-3; D uncertain. Germline CDR1 is MNHNS and CDR2 is SASEGT. The CDR3 is 14 residues long. Trimming took off 1 base at V and 4 bases at J, with 9 bases between the two ends. DNA of the CDR3: TGTGCCAGCAGTGAAGGGGGTTTCGCAGATACGCAGTATTTT. Its translation is CASSEGGFADTQYF.

The chain employs TRBV29-1 and TRBJ1-6, with D hard to call. CDR3 size: 13 residues. V shed 7 bases and J shed 7 bases, with 14 bases lying between them. The V gene's germline CDR1 is SQVTM and CDR2 ANQGSEA. The CDR3: CSATTSGNSPLHF. The CDR3 DNA follows: TGCAGCGCCACGACAAGCGGGAATTCACCCCTCCACTTT.

The chain employs TRBV24-1 and TRBJ2-6, with D unclear. The germline gives CDR1 KGHDR, CDR2 SFDVKD. The CDR3 consists of 13 residues. V lost 6 bases and J lost 2, with 4 bases in between. CDR3 DNA: TGTGCCACCAGTTTCCCTGGGGCCAACGTCCTGACTTTC. It is translated as CATSFPGANVLTF.

The gene calls are TRBV5-1 and TRBJ2-7; D is tentatively TRBD1 or TRBD2 (5 bases each). Germline V gives CDR1 SGHRS, CDR2 YFSETQ. Trimming shortened V by 5 bases and J by 3 bases, and 12 bases separated the two germline ends. The CDR3 is made up of 13 amino acids. In DNA form, the CDR3 reads TGCGCCAGCAGTTCGGGGCGGCTCTACGAGCAGTACTTC. It translates to CASSSGRLYEQYF. Together with reference TRBV5-1 and TRBJ2-7, the CDR3 gives the full variable domain: KAGVTQTPRYLIKTRGQQVTLSCSPISGHRSVSWYQQTPGQGLQFLFEYFSETQRNKGNFPGRFSGRQFSNSRSEMNVSTLELGDSALYLCASSSGRLYEQYFGPGTRLTVT.

The J gene is TRBJ2-4, the V gene TRBV20-1; D is possibly TRBD1 (5 bases). Trimming left V 0 bases short and J 1 base short, with 13 bases between. Germline V gene data show CDR1 as DFQATT and CDR2 as SNEGSKA (reference sequence). This CDR3 comprises 16 residues. The CDR3 nucleotides are TGCAGTGCTAGAGAGCAGGGATGGGTGGCCAAAAACATTCAGTACTTC. Its translation: CSAREQGWVAKNIQYF.

V and J are TRBV5-1 and TRBJ2-7; D unresolved. CDR1 is SGHRS and CDR2 is YFSETQ in the germline V gene. V lost 0 bases and J lost 2, with 12 bases in between. The CDR3 runs 15 residues. The CDR3, as DNA: TGCGCCAGCAGCTTGGGTCCCGAGGTCGCCTACGAGCAGTACTTC. It encodes CASSLGPEVAYEQYF.

Ten or more counts support this clonotype. The chain carries TRBV20-1 and TRBJ2-1, with D perhaps matching TRBD1 or TRBD2 (5 bases each). The CDR3 loop spans 17 amino acids. Between the trimmed V and J ends, which lost 3 bases and 5 bases, there was a span of 23 bases. CDR1 is DFQATT and CDR2 is SNEGSKA in the germline V gene (reference sequence). The CDR3 DNA follows: TGCAGTGCTAGGATCCCGGGGCGACCAGGCCAGGACAATGAGCAGTTCTTC. It encodes CSARIPGRPGQDNEQFF.

CDR3 bases: TGTGCCAGCTGGGAGGAAACCTCGCGTTATACGCAGTATTTT. Translating it yields CASWEETSRYTQYF. The V and J genes are TRBV2 and TRBJ2-3; TRBD2 might be the D (6 bases). The CDR3 loop spans 14 amino acids. Trimming left V 8 bases short and J 7 bases short, with 19 bases between. Germline lookup yields CDR1 SNHLY and CDR2 FYNNEI. Complete variable domain (other parts from reference TRBV2 and TRBJ2-3): EPEVTQTPSHQVTQMGQEVILRCVPISNHLYFYWYRQILGQKVEFLVSFYNNEISEKSEIFDDQFSVERPDGSNFTLKIRSTKLEDSAMYFCASWEETSRYTQYFGPGTRLTVL.

This clonotype was observed at least ten times. The rearrangement links TRBV5-1 to TRBJ2-1; 7 nucleotides agree with TRBD2. Germline values: CDR1 SGHRS, CDR2 YFSETQ. This CDR3 contains 15 residues. Trimming cost V 4 bases and J 5 bases; bases outside gene matches: 9. The CDR3 loop reads CASSTFGGGDNEQFF. The CDR3, as DNA: TGCGCCAGCAGCACCTTCGGGGGAGGGGACAATGAGCAGTTCTTC.

The V and J genes are TRBV6-5 and TRBJ2-1; TRBD2 aligns across 8 bases. This CDR3 is 19 amino acids long. The germline CDR1 and CDR2 sequences are MNHEY and SVGAGI. V shed 1 base and J 9 bases; nucleotides not matched to a gene: 20. CDR3 sequence: CASSYFPGEQRGFPLEQFF. The DNA for the CDR3 is TGTGCCAGCAGTTACTTTCCCGGTGAACAGCGGGGGTTCCCTCTTGAGCAGTTCTTC.

This clonotype was found a few times. The CDR3 loop is CSARDGAGGEETQYF. Here the CDR3 DNA reads TGCAGTGCTAGAGACGGAGCGGGGGGGGAAGAGACCCAGTACTTC. The rearrangement links TRBV20-1 to TRBJ2-5; 10 bases are shared with TRBD2. The J segment lost 3 bases and the V segment lost 0 bases, leaving 4 bases of the junction unmatched. Germline-derived CDR1 and CDR2 are DFQATT and SNEGSKA (reference sequence). The CDR3 has 15 amino acids.

This clonotype was counted many times. The chain combines TRBV12-3 or TRBV12-4 with TRBJ1-2; D not certain. The CDR3 length is 12 residues. V was shortened by 6 bases and J by 6 bases, with 11 bases between the two germline ends. The CDR3 here is CASRPLRNGYTF. The CDR3, as DNA: TGTGCCAGCAGGCCCCTACGGAATGGCTACACCTTC.

Only a few counts were recorded for this clonotype. This chain connects TRBV5-1 to TRBJ1-1, with D maybe TRBD1 (5 bases). Trimming stripped 0 bases from V and 3 bases from J, with 9 bases between. This CDR3 has 14 residues. The germline CDR1 and CDR2 sequences are SGHRS and YFSETQ. CDR3 loop: CASSLGQRDTEAFF. The CDR3 DNA reads as TGCGCCAGCAGCTTGGGACAGAGAGACACTGAAGCTTTCTTT. Using reference TRBV5-1 and TRBJ1-1 for the parts outside the CDR3, the full variable domain is KAGVTQTPRYLIKTRGQQVTLSCSPISGHRSVSWYQQTPGQGLQFLFEYFSETQRNKGNFPGRFSGRQFSNSRSEMNVSTLELGDSALYLCASSLGQRDTEAFFGQGTRLTVV.

This clonotype has only a few counts. The V gene is TRBV15, the J gene TRBJ1-1, with TRBD1 matching over 7 bases. The germline gives CDR1 LNHNV, CDR2 YYDKDF (reference sequence). The CDR3 is 14 residues long. The J segment lost 7 bases and the V segment lost 8 bases, leaving 13 bases of the junction unmatched. The CDR3: CATRRRTGGNEAFF. The CDR3 coding sequence is TGTGCCACCCGCCGAAGGACAGGCGGCAATGAAGCTTTCTTT.

The V call is TRBV29-1, the J call TRBJ2-5; TRBD2 matches 10 bases. The junction had 8 bases not matched to a gene; V was cut back by 5 bases and J by 5 bases. Germline V CDR1 and CDR2: SQVTM, ANQGSEA. The CDR3 extends over 14 amino acids. The chain's CDR3 is CSVRLAGAGETQYF. The CDR3 coding sequence is TGCAGCGTTCGTCTAGCGGGGGCCGGGGAGACCCAGTACTTC. The variable domain in full, with the rest retrieved from reference TRBV29-1 and TRBJ2-5, is SAVISQKPSRDICQRGTSLTIQCQVDSQVTMMFWYRQQPGQSLTLIATANQGSEATYESGFVIDKFPISRPNLTFSTLTVSNMSPEDSSIYLCSVRLAGAGETQYFGPGTRLLVL.

As concerns this clonotype: An end of the junction differs from the germline gene, which may be a read error. CDR3 DNA sequence: TGTGCCAGCGGTTTAGTTACAACCGGGGAGCTGTTTTTT. Translation: CASGLVTTGELFF. The chain couples TRBV28 to TRBJ2-2; D remains ambiguous. Per the germline V gene, CDR1 is MDHEN and CDR2 is SYDVKM. The CDR3 totals 13 residues.

The chain recombines TRBV5-1 with TRBJ2-3; D ambiguous. Germline V lookup: CDR1 SGHRS, CDR2 YFSETQ. V was shortened by 1 base and J by 2 bases, with 5 bases between the two germline ends. CDR3 length: 13 amino acids. The CDR3 region has the DNA TGCGCCAGCAGCTTGACGTTCACAGATACGCAGTATTTT. It translates to CASSLTFTDTQYF.

This rearrangement joins TRBV7-9 to TRBJ1-1; 9 bases align to TRBD1. V shed 5 bases and J 6 bases; nucleotides not matched to a gene: 10. CDR1 is SEHNR, CDR2 FQNEAQ, per germline (reference sequence). The CDR3 has 15 amino acids. CDR3 in amino acids: CASSLGDRENAEAFF. CDR3 nucleotide sequence: TGTGCCAGCAGCCTAGGGGACAGGGAGAATGCTGAAGCTTTCTTT.